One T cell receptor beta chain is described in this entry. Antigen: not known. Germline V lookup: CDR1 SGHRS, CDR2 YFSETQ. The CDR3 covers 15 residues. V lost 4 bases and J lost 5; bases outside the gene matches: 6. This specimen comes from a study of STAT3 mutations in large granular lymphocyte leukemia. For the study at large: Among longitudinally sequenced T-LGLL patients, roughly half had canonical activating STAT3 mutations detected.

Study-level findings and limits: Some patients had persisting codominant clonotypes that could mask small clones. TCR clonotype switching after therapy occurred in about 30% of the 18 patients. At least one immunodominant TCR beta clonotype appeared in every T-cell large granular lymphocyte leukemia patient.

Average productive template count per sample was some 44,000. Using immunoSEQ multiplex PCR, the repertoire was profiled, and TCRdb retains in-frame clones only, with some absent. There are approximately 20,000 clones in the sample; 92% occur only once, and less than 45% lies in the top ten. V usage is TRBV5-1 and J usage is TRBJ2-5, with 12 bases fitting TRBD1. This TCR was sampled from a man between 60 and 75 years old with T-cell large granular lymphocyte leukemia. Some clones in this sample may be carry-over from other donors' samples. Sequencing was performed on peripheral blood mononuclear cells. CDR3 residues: CASSIGTGGRETQYF. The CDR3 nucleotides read TGCGCCAGCAGCATTGGGACAGGGGGCCGGGAGACCCAGTACTTC.